Sequencing of this T cell receptor (beta chain) was carried out in a study of cytomegalovirus exposure and HLA in healthy donors. The PCR had 60 Vbeta and 13 Jbeta primers. TCRdb's copy holds only in-frame clones and misses some; the assay was immunoSEQ multiplex PCR. The sample carries 60,000 to 70,000 clones, less than 70% recorded once. Germline CDR1 KGHSH, CDR2 LQKENI. V was cut by 3 bases and J by 1 base, with 6 bases left in between. The CDR3 consists of 13 residues. Comment on this clone: Its target is unknown.

General study results and limits: In an earlier analysis, most TCR beta V segments were productive about 87% or about 30% of the time. Rarity characterized most TCR sequences, yet some public TCRs appeared in many donors.

The rearrangement links TRBV18 to TRBJ1-1; D gene ambiguous. The sample taken for sequencing was PBMCs. The receptor's source is a woman aged 25 to 39 in good health and CMV-seronegative. The CDR3 spells CASSPAGNTEAFF. Written as DNA, the CDR3 is TGTGCCAGCTCACCTGCGGGGAACACTGAAGCTTTCTTT.